A selection of T cell receptor beta chains follows, all from one sample in a study of patients and donors after allogeneic stem cell transplantation. Via MiXCR, TCRdb re-called the RT-PCR reads, giving one row per CDR3 protein. The table records some 200,000 distinct CDR3 sequences, more than 35% of them present only once. Material: blood, either unsorted or a sorted T cell fraction (not recorded which). The receptor set was obtained from a human donor who was either an allogeneic HSCT recipient or a stem cell or donor lymphocyte infusion donor (not recorded which). It is not recorded whose cells these are; they may come from a transplant donor. Both conserved end residues are part of each CDR3. The order of the fields is V gene, J gene, clone size, CDR3 length, D gene, CDR3 protein. The D gene is left open where the match is weak. Rows give clone size only sometimes, using once, few, many, or a class for an expanded clone.

TRBV7-2	TRBJ1-5	few	15	NA	CASSLTGRGNQPQHF
TRBV4-2	TRBJ2-3	NA	17	NA	CASSPAAGTHRTDTQYF
TRBV2	TRBJ1-2	NA	14	NA	CASTAEFAVWGYTF
TRBV6-5	TRBJ2-1	few	18	TRBD2	CASSYSLAGGTRYNEQFF
TRBV4-1	TRBJ2-7	NA	14	NA	CASSQDLGTYEQYF
TRBV20-1	TRBJ2-1	few	17	NA	CSARDWRGTSSYNEQFF
TRBV29-1	TRBJ1-1	NA	12	NA	CSVKEGYTEAFF
TRBV6-6	TRBJ1-6	NA	15	TRBD1	CASTLVAGGDSPLHF
TRBV5-5	TRBJ1-3	once	16	NA	CASSLGDRYSGNTIYF
TRBV12-3/TRBV12-4	TRBJ2-1	NA	12	NA	CASSFMYNEQFF
TRBV4-3	TRBJ1-2	few	16	NA	CASSQDSDSLNYGYTF
TRBV12-3/TRBV12-4	TRBJ1-5	many	15	NA	CASNPTGMSNQPQHF
TRBV7-2	TRBJ2-3	NA	15	TRBD1	CASRQDRGGSDTQYF
TRBV6-5	TRBJ2-7	once	16	TRBD2	CASSLTGTNLVDEQYF
TRBV7-2	TRBJ1-5	few	21	NA	CASSLEVHWGAEVAGNQPQHF
TRBV6-2/TRBV6-3	TRBJ2-7	NA	13	NA	CASSYPFRIEQYF
TRBV7-9	TRBJ2-1	NA	14	TRBD1	CASGRQGIHNEQFF
TRBV7-9	TRBJ2-7	NA	15	TRBD2	CASSLPSGRAWEQYF
TRBV7-9	TRBJ1-1	many	13	NA	CASSLQLNTEAFF
TRBV20-1	TRBJ1-2	few	13	NA	CSAQTDSPYGYTF
TRBV30	TRBJ1-2	NA	14	NA	CAWLDPKQNYGYTF
TRBV12-3/TRBV12-4	TRBJ1-1	few	16	NA	CASSSRGRVGGTEAFF
TRBV2	TRBJ1-5	few	15	TRBD1	CASGRGQGSNQPQHF
TRBV28	TRBJ1-4	many	15	NA	CASSLSGGAHEKLFF
TRBV29-1	TRBJ1-2	once	12	NA	CSVLTENYGYTF
TRBV13	TRBJ1-3	NA	14	TRBD1	CASSFRQGGNTIYF
TRBV27	TRBJ1-5	NA	14	NA	CASSLSGKGQPQHF
TRBV4-1	TRBJ1-1	few	14	NA	CASSQLTGNTEAFF
TRBV5-6	TRBJ1-1	few	14	TRBD1	CASSPGTGVAEAFF
TRBV13	TRBJ1-1	few	14	TRBD1	CASSRQGKNTEAFF
TRBV20-1	TRBJ2-5	NA	11	NA	CSARSLETQYF
TRBV29-1	TRBJ1-4	once	12	NA	CSVYGPNEKLFF
TRBV15	TRBJ2-7	NA	16	NA	CATSRVRTKIAYEQYF
TRBV14	TRBJ1-4	NA	16	NA	CASSQEKDWTDEKLFF
TRBV12-3/TRBV12-4	TRBJ1-4	NA	12	NA	CASTSRGEKLFF
TRBV28	TRBJ2-1	NA	18	TRBD1	CASSSGTGGPSSYNEQFF
TRBV5-7	TRBJ1-5	few	14	NA	CASSLRESNQPQHF
TRBV29-1	TRBJ1-1	few	16	NA	CSVYDRSRPMNTEAFF
TRBV4-2	TRBJ2-7	NA	15	TRBD2	CASSPNPSGTYEQYF
TRBV12-3/TRBV12-4	TRBJ1-2	NA	15	NA	CASSFARPGVSGYTF
TRBV19	TRBJ1-1	NA	15	NA	CASILGRGFYTEAFF
TRBV28	TRBJ1-2	few	15	NA	CASSLYGTGLDGYTF
TRBV27	TRBJ1-6	few	15	NA	CASSFSRAGNSPLHF
TRBV2	TRBJ1-3	NA	16	TRBD1	CASIFRTGDTGNTIYF
TRBV7-2	TRBJ1-1	few	15	TRBD1	CASSSLGQGPTEAFF
TRBV12-3/TRBV12-4	TRBJ2-1	few	11	NA	CASTLASEQFF
TRBV12-3/TRBV12-4	TRBJ1-1	few	15	TRBD1	CASRPTGGVNTEAFF
TRBV14	TRBJ2-2	NA	18	TRBD1	CASSQARTGLKNTGELFF
TRBV29-1	TRBJ1-1	many	12	NA	CSIKTVNTEAFF
TRBV28	TRBJ1-1	few	14	NA	CAVESLGMNTEAFF
TRBV6-5	TRBJ2-7	few	13	NA	CASSVAVSYEQYF
TRBV10-2	TRBJ1-4	few	14	NA	CASSPGSTNEKLFF
TRBV6-2/TRBV6-3	TRBJ1-1	NA	13	NA	CASRATVATEAFF
TRBV4-3	TRBJ1-5	NA	15	TRBD1	CASGQDRGGNQPQHF
TRBV20-1	TRBJ2-1	NA	12	NA	CSARAYTNEQFF
TRBV7-2	TRBJ2-1	NA	15	TRBD2	CASSLWLAGNNEQFF
TRBV7-2	TRBJ1-4	few	15	TRBD1	CASSYYRGSNEKLFF
TRBV7-9	TRBJ2-1	NA	18	TRBD2	CASSPAGLAGGSYNEQFF